The 24 T cell receptor beta chains below all came from one sample that was sequenced in a study of spatial heterogeneity in lung cancer. Regarding time point: blood at routine non-recurrence follow-up after resection. In TCRdb, the 5' RACE reads were re-called with MiXCR into one record per CDR3 protein. The table includes more than 25,000 distinct CDR3 sequences, 5% to 6% detected once. The specimen was PBMCs, collected at follow-up. These receptor sequences come from a female donor with early-stage non-small cell lung cancer.

This clonotype has ten or more counts. This rearrangement joins TRBV6-6 to TRBJ1-6; 7 nucleotides line up with TRBD1. This CDR3 has 16 residues. The germline gives CDR1 MNHNY, CDR2 SVGAGI (reference sequence). V was clipped by 0 bases and J by 7 bases; unmatched bases: 6. For the CDR3, the DNA is TGTGCCAGCAGTTACTCCCCCCGCAGGGGGAATTCACCCCTCCACTTT. It is translated as CASSYSPRRGNSPLHF.

This clonotype was recorded many times. CDR3 coding DNA: TGTGCCAGCAGCGTAGCGGGAGTGGATGAGCAGTTCTTC. Translating it yields CASSVAGVDEQFF. The rearrangement uses TRBV9 and TRBJ2-1, with TRBD2 as a possible D gene (6 bases). V lost 0 bases and J lost 8, with 9 bases in between. Looked up from germline, CDR1 is SGDLS and CDR2 is YYNGEE. CDR3 length: 13 residues.

Many counts were recorded for this clonotype. The chain employs TRBV12-3 or TRBV12-4 and TRBJ2-3, with a possible D match to TRBD2 (6 bases). The V gene lost 5 bases and the J gene lost 3 bases, with 15 bases spanning the gap. The CDR3 loop spans 15 amino acids. The CDR3: CASSLQAGSTDTQYF. Written as DNA, the CDR3 is TGTGCCAGCAGTCTCCAGGCGGGAAGTACAGATACGCAGTATTTT.

This clonotype came up a few times. V is TRBV20-1 and J is TRBJ2-1, with TRBD1 matching over 11 bases. Germline CDR1 DFQATT, CDR2 SNEGSKA (reference sequence). The CDR3 spans 17 residues. V lost 0 bases and J lost 0; bases outside the gene matches: 4. CDR3 nucleotide sequence: TGCAGTGCTAGAGATGAGGGGACAGGGGGCTCCTACAATGAGCAGTTCTTC. Protein product: CSARDEGTGGSYNEQFF.

This clonotype has a count of ten or more. CDR3 sequence reads: CASSQGLAGGEQFF. The CDR3 DNA follows: TGTGCCAGCAGCCAAGGACTAGCGGGAGGTGAGCAGTTCTTC. The chain carries TRBV7-2 and TRBJ2-1, with TRBD2 identical over 14 bases. Germline CDR1 reads SGHTA; CDR2 reads FQGNSA. The CDR3 contains 14 residues. The V gene end was trimmed by 5 bases and the J gene end by 9 bases; junction bases not matched to a gene: 3.

A remark on this clonotype: Being one base from a much bigger clone, this may be a read error. This chain connects TRBV5-4 to TRBJ2-3; 7 bases align to TRBD2. V trimming: 6 bases; J trimming: 4 bases; junction bases outside the gene matches: 8. Germline V gene lookup returns CDR1 SGHNT and CDR2 YYREEE (reference sequence). CDR3 length equals 14 residues. CDR3 bases: TGTGCCAGCACGAGGGCGGGAGTCGCAGATACGCAGTATTTT. Its protein is CASTRAGVADTQYF.

Only a few counts were recorded for this clonotype. The V gene is TRBV7-2, the J gene TRBJ2-1, with TRBD2 matching over 9 bases. Germline CDR1 is SGHTA and CDR2 is FQGNSA. The CDR3 spans 16 residues. J was trimmed by 9 bases and V by 1 base; bases with no gene match: 10. The CDR3 bases are TGTGCCAGCAGCTTAGTAGGCGGCGGGGGGGCCAGTGAGCAGTTCTTC. Its protein product is CASSLVGGGGASEQFF.

This clonotype was observed many times. The chain couples TRBV20-1 to TRBJ2-4; possible D gene TRBD1, 7 bases. Looked up from germline, CDR1 is DFQATT and CDR2 is SNEGSKA (reference sequence). The CDR3 covers 14 residues. The ends were cut back, 3 bases at V and 7 bases at J, with 16 bases in the middle. CDR3 sequence (DNA): TGCAGTGCTAGGGAGGGATTACAGGGGAACATTCAGTACTTC. This codes for CSAREGLQGNIQYF.

This clonotype showed up many times. The CDR3 sequence is CASRGRDSPLHF. The CDR3 bases are TGTGCATCAAGGGGCAGGGATTCACCCCTCCACTTT. The chain couples TRBV12-3 or TRBV12-4 to TRBJ1-6; D is possibly TRBD1 (5 bases). The CDR3 is 12 amino acids.

This clonotype was observed at least ten times. The chain carries TRBV28 and TRBJ2-1, with D hard to call. This CDR3 comprises 14 residues. Germline loops: CDR1 MDHEN, CDR2 SYDVKM. V gave up 2 bases and J gave up 8 bases, with 13 bases separating them. CDR3 loop: CASSLGPFGDEQFF. CDR3 nucleotide sequence: TGTGCCAGCAGTTTAGGGCCCTTTGGGGATGAGCAGTTCTTC. The full variable domain, rest sourced from reference TRBV28 and TRBJ2-1, is DVKVTQSSRYLVKRTGEKVFLECVQDMDHENMFWYRQDPGLGLRLIYFSYDVKMKEKGDIPEGYSVSREKKERFSLILESASTNQTSMYLCASSLGPFGDEQFFGPGTRLTVL.

This clonotype occurred many times. The rearrangement uses TRBV28 and TRBJ1-1, with 10 bases identical to TRBD1. The CDR3 sequence is 15 residues long. Germline V gives CDR1 MDHEN, CDR2 SYDVKM. With V trimmed by 5 bases and J by 5 bases, 8 bases remained unmatched. CDR3 DNA: TGTGCCAGCAGTCCCCCGGACAGGGGGAGGACTGAAGCTTTCTTT. Its protein is CASSPPDRGRTEAFF.

This clonotype was picked up many times. The rearrangement uses TRBV30 and TRBJ1-5, with 9 bases identical to TRBD1. The CDR3 sequence is 14 residues long. Germline V lookup: CDR1 GTSNPN, CDR2 SVGIG (reference sequence). Trimming at V came to 3 bases and at J to 3 bases, leaving 3 bases not matched to a gene. CDR3 DNA sequence: TGTGCCTGGAGGGGACAGGGTGTCAATCAGCCCCAGCATTTT. It codes for CAWRGQGVNQPQHF.

This clonotype was seen repeatedly, ten times or more. The chain combines TRBV3-1 with TRBJ1-2; no definite D call. Germline CDR1 and CDR2: LGHDT and YNNKEL (reference sequence). This CDR3 comprises 13 residues. The V end lost 1 base, the J end lost 4 bases, and 7 bases lay between the germline ends. CDR3 loop: CASSQADLYGYTF. The CDR3 nucleotides are TGTGCCAGCAGCCAAGCGGACCTCTATGGCTACACCTTC.

This clonotype was seen many times. The V gene is TRBV7-3, the J gene TRBJ2-1; either TRBD1 or TRBD2 may supply D (5 bases each). The CDR3 is 15 residues long. CDR1 is SGHTA, CDR2 FQGTGA, per germline. The V and J ends lost 3 bases and 2 bases respectively, with 11 bases between them. The chain's CDR3 is CASSLGRLAYNEQFF. The DNA of the CDR3 is TGTGCCAGCAGCTTGGGACGGTTGGCCTACAATGAGCAGTTCTTC.

This clonotype occurred many times. V is TRBV6-2 or TRBV6-3 and J is TRBJ1-2; TRBD1 is a possible D gene (5 bases). V gave up 3 bases and J gave up 5 bases, with 7 bases separating them. The CDR3 spans 12 residues. Germline CDR1 and CDR2: MNHEY and SVGEGT. This CDR3 reads CASSYGGYGYTF. The CDR3 DNA follows: TGTGCCAGCAGTTATGGGGGTTATGGCTACACCTTC.

On this clonotype: This clone may be a read error of a much larger clone one base away. Without the conserved terminal phenylalanine or tryptophan, this CDR3 likely stems from a read error. The chain couples TRBV20-1 to TRBJ2-3, with 7 bases fitting TRBD1. This CDR3 spans 13 amino acids. Looked up from germline, CDR1 is DFQATT and CDR2 is SNEGSKA (reference sequence). CDR3 in amino acids: CSPGQPSTDTQYS. As DNA, the CDR3 is TGCAGCCCGGGACAGCCGAGCACAGATACGCAGTATTCT.

This clonotype came up many times. The gene calls are TRBV5-4 and TRBJ2-7, with TRBD1 matching 8 bases. This CDR3 has 13 residues. With 10 bases clipped from V and 7 bases from J, the junction kept 13 bases outside the gene matches. Germline V gene data show CDR1 as SGHNT and CDR2 as YYREEE (reference sequence). The CDR3 reads CAGIVQGAREQYF. Here the CDR3 DNA reads TGTGCCGGTATCGTCCAGGGGGCAAGGGAGCAGTACTTC. Filled out from reference TRBV5-4 and TRBJ2-7, the complete variable domain reads ETGVTQSPTHLIKTRGQQVTLRCSSQSGHNTVSWYQQALGQGPQFIFQYYREEENGRGNFPPRFSGLQFPNYSSELNVNALELDDSALYLCAGIVQGAREQYFGPGTRLTVT.

In this sample, this clonotype turned up many times. CDR3: CASGTAILSGELFF. As DNA, the CDR3 is TGTGCCAGTGGGACTGCCATCCTGAGCGGGGAGCTGTTTTTT. The chain is built from TRBV19 and TRBJ2-2; maybe TRBD2 (6 bases). V lost 8 bases to trimming and J lost 7 bases, with 17 bases between them. CDR1 and CDR2 from the germline V gene are LNHDA and SQIVND (reference sequence). The CDR3 is 14 residues long.

This clonotype was counted many times. The chain recombines TRBV6-5 with TRBJ1-3, with 7 positions matching TRBD1. CDR3 size: 15 residues. Unmatched junction bases numbered 4, after V lost 5 bases and J lost 0 bases. Looked up from germline, CDR1 is MNHEY and CDR2 is SVGAGI. The chain's CDR3 is CASSRQGISGNTIYF. CDR3 sequence (DNA): TGTGCCAGCAGTAGACAGGGCATCTCTGGAAACACCATATATTTT.

This clonotype was seen at least ten times. The rearrangement links TRBV11-2 to TRBJ2-2, with 8 bases matching TRBD1. V gave up 5 bases and J gave up 7 bases; unmatched junction bases: 9. CDR1 SGHAT and CDR2 FQNNGV come from the germline V gene. This CDR3 has 15 residues. The CDR3 sequence is CASSRGQGKHGELFF. CDR3 nucleotide sequence: TGTGCCAGCAGCCGAGGACAGGGAAAGCACGGGGAGCTGTTTTTT.

This clonotype was detected many times. J is TRBJ2-5 and V is TRBV11-2; 8 bases are shared with TRBD1. J gave up 5 bases and V 1 base, and 9 bases lay outside the gene matches. Germline V CDR1 and CDR2: SGHAT, FQNNGV. The CDR3 runs 16 residues. CDR3 bases: TGTGCCAGCAGCTTAGCCGGGACAGGACCAGAGGAGACCCAGTACTTC. As protein: CASSLAGTGPEETQYF.

This clonotype has a count of ten or more. The chain uses TRBV6-2 or TRBV6-3 and TRBJ2-3; possibly TRBD1 for D (5 bases). Germline V gene sequence: CDR1 MNHEY, CDR2 SVGEGT. Trimming removed 4 bases at V and 12 bases at J, with 17 bases between. The CDR3 consists of 13 residues. CDR3 nucleotides: TGTGCCAGCAGTTTAGACAGCGTGAAGGTCCAGTATTTT. Translated: CASSLDSVKVQYF.

This clonotype was detected many times. The J gene is TRBJ2-3, the V gene TRBV28, with 9 bases that match TRBD2. Germline V gene data show CDR1 as MDHEN and CDR2 as SYDVKM. There are 17 residues in the CDR3. Trimming cost V 3 bases and J 3 bases; bases outside gene matches: 10. This chain's CDR3 is CASSFNMGGGDTDTQYF. CDR3 bases: TGTGCCAGCAGTTTTAATATGGGCGGGGGGGATACAGATACGCAGTATTTT. Based on the CDR3 plus reference TRBV28 and TRBJ2-3, the full variable domain is DVKVTQSSRYLVKRTGEKVFLECVQDMDHENMFWYRQDPGLGLRLIYFSYDVKMKEKGDIPEGYSVSREKKERFSLILESASTNQTSMYLCASSFNMGGGDTDTQYFGPGTRLTVL.

This clonotype occurred many times. The rearrangement uses TRBV12-3 or TRBV12-4 and TRBJ1-2, with D perhaps TRBD1 (5 bases). This CDR3 contains 13 residues. V was clipped by 10 bases and J by 4 bases, with 16 bases between them. CDR3 nucleotides: TGTGCCACCAGGGCTGCTGAGGTCTATGGCTACACCTTC. Its translation: CATRAAEVYGYTF.